The 27 T cell receptor beta chains below all came from one sample that was sequenced in a study of blood T cell repertoires in COVID-19. The method was immunoSEQ multiplex PCR; TCRdb's version includes in-frame clones alone and lacks a portion of them. Of tens of thousands of clones listed, about 83% were seen once; the top ten hold 5% to 6%. The sequenced material came from peripheral blood. All receptors come from a man aged 55 to 70 with acute or convalescent COVID-19.

This chain uses TRBV7-2 with TRBJ1-2; D is perhaps TRBD1 (5 bases). CDR1 SGHTA and CDR2 FQGNSA come from the germline V gene. The V end was cut by 1 base, the J end by 7 bases, with 16 bases between. CDR3 length: 15 amino acids. CDR3 sequence: CASSLDDSRFSGYTF. The CDR3, as DNA: TGTGCCAGCAGCTTAGACGACAGCCGTTTTTCTGGCTACACCTTC.

V and J are TRBV5-4 and TRBJ1-1, with 8 bases fitting TRBD1. The V gene's germline CDR1 is SGHNT and CDR2 YYREEE (reference sequence). Germline trimming cut 4 bases from V and 3 bases from J; bases unmatched to any gene: 5. The CDR3 has 14 amino acids. CDR3 nucleotides: TGTGCCAGCAGCGGGGGGGACAGGCACACTGAAGCTTTCTTT. Translating it yields CASSGGDRHTEAFF.

This chain links TRBV19 with TRBJ1-5; TRBD1 might be the D (6 bases). The V gene lost 5 bases and the J gene lost 7 bases, with 15 bases spanning the gap. CDR1 and CDR2 from the germline V gene are LNHDA and SQIVND (reference sequence). The CDR3 sequence is 14 residues long. Here the CDR3 reads CASSVQGTGQPQHF. The CDR3 region has the DNA TGTGCCAGTAGTGTTCAGGGGACGGGGCAGCCCCAGCATTTT.

This chain uses TRBV7-2 with TRBJ2-6, with TRBD2 matching over 10 bases. The V gene end was trimmed by 4 bases and the J gene end by 0 bases; junction bases not matched to a gene: 3. The germline V gene has CDR1 SGHTA and CDR2 FQGNSA. This CDR3 has 17 amino acids. This CDR3 reads CASSSLAGGSGANVLTF. Here the CDR3 DNA reads TGTGCCAGCAGCTCCTTAGCGGGGGGCTCTGGGGCCAACGTCCTGACTTTC.

V is TRBV19 and J is TRBJ1-5; TRBD1 matches at 9 bases. Looked up from germline, CDR1 is LNHDA and CDR2 is SQIVND (reference sequence). The CDR3 runs to 18 residues. Trimming took 5 bases from V and 2 from J; bases not matched to a gene: 13. The CDR3 spells CASSFYSGTGSGNQPQHF. For the CDR3, the DNA is TGTGCCAGTAGTTTTTACTCCGGGACAGGGTCGGGCAATCAGCCCCAGCATTTT.

The V gene is TRBV6-1, the J gene TRBJ1-6, with TRBD1 matching over 8 bases. The CDR3 loop spans 16 amino acids. The junction had 7 bases not matched to a gene; V was cut back by 4 bases and J by 5 bases. From germline, CDR1 is MNHNS and CDR2 SASEGT. The CDR3 loop is CASSAPGGVNNSPLHF. The DNA for the CDR3 is TGTGCCAGCAGTGCCCCAGGGGGCGTCAATAATTCACCCCTCCACTTT.

The chain carries TRBV7-2 and TRBJ2-5; 7 bases are shared with TRBD2. Per germline, CDR1 SGHTA and CDR2 FQGNSA. The CDR3 is made up of 15 amino acids. J gave up 4 bases and V 3 bases, and 8 bases lay outside the gene matches. This CDR3 is CASSFTRTSPETQYF. As DNA, the CDR3 is TGTGCCAGCAGCTTCACTCGGACTAGTCCAGAGACCCAGTACTTC.

The table lists this clone with a count of one. J is TRBJ1-2 and V is TRBV7-9; perhaps TRBD1 as D (6 bases). Germline assignment: CDR1 SEHNR and CDR2 FQNEAQ (reference sequence). The CDR3 contains 12 residues. V dropped 4 bases and J dropped 5 bases, with 8 bases sitting between them. The CDR3 loop is CASSSGVYGYTF. The CDR3 region has the DNA TGTGCCAGCAGCTCAGGGGTTTATGGCTACACCTTC.

V gene TRBV30 combines with J gene TRBJ1-1; the D gene is possibly TRBD1 (6 bases). V lost 0 bases to trimming and J lost 0 bases, with 14 bases between them. The CDR3 sequence is 16 residues long. CDR1 is GTSNPN, CDR2 SVGIG, per germline (reference sequence). Here the CDR3 reads CAWSVGGLSLNTEAFF. The CDR3 DNA follows: TGTGCCTGGAGTGTGGGGGGGCTCTCCTTGAACACTGAAGCTTTCTTT.

V gene TRBV18 combines with J gene TRBJ1-2, with a possible D match to TRBD1 (6 bases). V lost 5 bases and J 2 bases, leaving 12 bases between the germline ends. CDR3 length equals 14 residues. The germline CDR1 and CDR2 sequences are KGHSH and LQKENI. In DNA, the CDR3 is TGTGCCAGCTCAGCTAATCAGGGGAACTATGGCTACACCTTC. Translation: CASSANQGNYGYTF.

The chain has TRBV6-2 or TRBV6-3 and TRBJ2-1; D perhaps matches TRBD1 (6 bases). The CDR3 spans 14 residues. Trimming took off 2 bases at V and 7 bases at J, with 12 bases between the two ends. Germline V lookup: CDR1 MNHEY, CDR2 SVGEGT. The DNA of the CDR3 is TGTGCCAGCAGTTACATGGCAGGGGAGAATGAGCAGTTCTTC. Protein product: CASSYMAGENEQFF.

The rearrangement joins TRBV19 to TRBJ2-1, with 8 nucleotides matching TRBD1. J gave up 8 bases and V 3 bases, and 15 bases lay outside the gene matches. Germline CDR1 is LNHDA and CDR2 is SQIVND (reference sequence). The CDR3 spans 17 residues. Here the CDR3 reads CASSMDRVASHQDEQFF. The CDR3 region has the DNA TGTGCCAGTAGTATGGACAGGGTGGCTTCACACCAGGATGAGCAGTTCTTC. The full variable domain, with the rest looked up from reference TRBV19 and TRBJ2-1, is DGGITQSPKYLFRKEGQNVTLSCEQNLNHDAMYWYRQDPGQGLRLIYYSQIVNDFQKGDIAEGYSVSREKKESFPLTVTSAQKNPTAFYLCASSMDRVASHQDEQFFGPGTRLTVL.

This chain links TRBV14 with TRBJ2-3; TRBD1 is a possible D gene (6 bases). CDR1 and CDR2 from the germline V gene are SGHDN and FVKESK. V was cut by 0 bases and J by 3 bases, with 13 bases left in between. This CDR3 has 16 residues. The CDR3 nucleotides read TGTGCCAGCAGCCAAGAGTCCAGTAGGGGGACAGATACGCAGTATTTT. This codes for CASSQESSRGTDTQYF.

V usage is TRBV18 and J usage is TRBJ1-2, with TRBD1 matching 11 bases. With 2 bases clipped from V and 8 bases from J, the junction kept 16 bases outside the gene matches. The CDR3 has 18 residues. Germline V gene lookup returns CDR1 KGHSH and CDR2 LQKENI. The CDR3 DNA follows: TGTGCCAGCTCACCAGACCACTTAGGACAGGGGGCGGCTAAAGGCTACACCTTC. Translated, it gives CASSPDHLGQGAAKGYTF.

The V and J genes are TRBV15 and TRBJ2-2; 10 nucleotides agree with TRBD1. Trimming removed 9 bases from V and 5 bases from J; junction bases left unmatched: 9. The germline V gene encodes CDR1 LNHNV and CDR2 YYDKDF (reference sequence). This CDR3 region has 15 residues. The CDR3 here is CATGRDRGGTGELFF. The CDR3 coding sequence is TGTGCCACTGGCAGGGACAGGGGAGGGACCGGGGAGCTGTTTTTT.

The chain employs TRBV9 and TRBJ1-2; TRBD1 might be the D (5 bases). With 0 bases removed from V and 4 bases from J, the gap between germline ends came to 13 bases. Germline V gene lookup returns CDR1 SGDLS and CDR2 YYNGEE. The CDR3 loop spans 15 amino acids. CDR3: CASSVEGVFAYGYTF. In nucleotides, the CDR3 is TGTGCCAGCAGCGTAGAAGGGGTCTTCGCCTATGGCTACACCTTC.

This chain connects TRBV27 to TRBJ2-6; 9 bases map to TRBD1. Germline values: CDR1 MNHEY, CDR2 SMNVEV (reference sequence). Losses at the gene ends were 5 bases for V and 1 base for J; bases not matched to a gene: 6. This CDR3 has 17 amino acids. This chain's CDR3 is CASSGQGSVSGANVLTF. The DNA for the CDR3 is TGTGCCAGCAGTGGACAGGGGTCGGTTTCTGGGGCCAACGTCCTGACTTTC.

The genes are TRBV15 and TRBJ1-2; possibly TRBD1 for D (5 bases). The V and J ends lost 3 bases and 5 bases respectively, with 13 bases between them. Germline V gene lookup returns CDR1 LNHNV and CDR2 YYDKDF (reference sequence). The CDR3 runs to 14 residues. DNA for the CDR3: TGTGCCACCAGCAGCGCCGGGGGAAAGTATGGCTACACCTTC. Translating it yields CATSSAGGKYGYTF.

This clone was seen a handful of times. The V and J genes are TRBV9 and TRBJ2-7, with D unclear. The CDR3 has 13 residues. V lost 5 bases and J lost 7, with 16 bases in between. Germline V gene sequence: CDR1 SGDLS, CDR2 YYNGEE. CDR3 sequence: CASSASLTSEQYF. The DNA for the CDR3 is TGTGCCAGCAGTGCTAGTCTGACTTCGGAGCAGTACTTC.

The chain joins TRBV4-3 to TRBJ1-2; TRBD1 agrees at 9 bases. The CDR3 covers 15 residues. Germline V gives CDR1 LGHNA, CDR2 YSLEER. V shed 3 bases and J 7 bases; nucleotides not matched to a gene: 9. Here the CDR3 DNA reads TGCGCCAGCAGCCATCGGGACAGGGAGAGCGGTGGCTACACCTTC. Its translation: CASSHRDRESGGYTF.

CDR3 sequence: CASSESEWSPLHF. For the CDR3, the DNA is TGCGCCAGCAGTGAGTCGGAGTGGTCACCCCTCCACTTT. This rearrangement joins TRBV10-1 to TRBJ1-6; no reliable D call. V was pared by 0 bases and J by 10 bases, with 7 bases between. The CDR3 loop spans 13 amino acids. CDR1 is WNHNN and CDR2 is SYGVQD in the germline V gene (reference sequence).

The chain couples TRBV7-2 to TRBJ2-1, with a weak D call TRBD1 (6 bases). The CDR3 has 14 residues. CDR1 SGHTA and CDR2 FQGNSA come from the germline V gene. Trimming cost V 1 base and J 9 bases, with 13 bases left between them. The CDR3 DNA reads as TGTGCCAGCAGCTTAGGCCAAGGGGGTATTGAGCAGTTCTTC. This sequence encodes CASSLGQGGIEQFF.

This chain uses TRBV7-2 with TRBJ1-3, with TRBD1 as a possible D gene (5 bases). CDR1 is SGHTA, CDR2 FQGNSA, per germline. CDR3 length equals 15 residues. V lost 6 bases and J lost 4, with 16 bases in between. Here the CDR3 reads CASSSEAGVGNTIYF. The DNA for the CDR3 is TGTGCCAGCAGTTCCGAGGCGGGGGTCGGAAACACCATATATTTT.

The chain recombines TRBV6-5 with TRBJ2-7; D is unclear. Germline CDR1 and CDR2: MNHEY and SVGAGI. This CDR3 is built from 13 residues. The V and J ends lost 5 bases and 1 base respectively, with 9 bases between them. The CDR3 nucleotides read TGTGCCAGCAGTCCGACAAAATCCTACGAGCAGTACTTC. It codes for CASSPTKSYEQYF.

The chain is built from TRBV19 and TRBJ2-3; TRBD2 matches at 11 bases. V shed 2 bases, J shed 0 bases, and the junction held 16 bases outside the gene matches. Germline assignment: CDR1 LNHDA and CDR2 SQIVND (reference sequence). The CDR3 runs to 21 residues. CDR3 nucleotide sequence: TGTGCCAGTAGTATATTCTTCCTAGCGGGGGGTACTTATTCTAGCACAGATACGCAGTATTTT. Encoded protein: CASSIFFLAGGTYSSTDTQYF.

This clone was picked up a small number of times. This chain links TRBV24-1 with TRBJ2-6; 8 bases match TRBD2. Germline CDR1 KGHDR, CDR2 SFDVKD. The CDR3 is made up of 16 amino acids. Losses at the gene ends were 9 bases for V and 2 bases for J; bases not matched to a gene: 8. This CDR3 reads CATEKPGGAGANVLTF. As DNA, the CDR3 is TGTGCCACCGAAAAACCCGGGGGGGCTGGGGCCAACGTCCTGACTTTC.

The chain employs TRBV6-1 and TRBJ2-1, with TRBD2 identical over 7 bases. Trimming at V came to 1 base and at J to 4 bases, leaving 7 bases not matched to a gene. The CDR3 is made up of 16 amino acids. CDR1 is MNHNS and CDR2 is SASEGT in the germline V gene. CDR3 coding DNA: TGTGCCAGCAGTGAAGAGTTGGGCGGGGGATACAATGAGCAGTTCTTC. Translation gives CASSEELGGGYNEQFF.